Each of the 25 T cell receptor beta chains below was sequenced from the same sample in a study of blood T cell repertoires in COVID-19. Sequenced by immunoSEQ multiplex PCR; TCRdb stores in-frame clones only, minus some. The top ten hold 7% to 10% of the sample, which has about 480,000 clones, less than 90% seen once. The sequenced sample consisted of PBMCs or T cells enriched from blood (not recorded which). These receptors originate from a woman aged 60 to 75 who had recovered from COVID-19.

The chain recombines TRBV5-1 with TRBJ2-3; possibly TRBD1 for D (6 bases). Per the germline V gene, CDR1 is SGHRS and CDR2 is YFSETQ. The CDR3 runs to 16 residues. Trimming took 2 bases from V and 2 from J, leaving 15 bases between them. The DNA for the CDR3 is TGCGCCAGCAGCTTTTTTCAGGGGACCTACACAGATACGCAGTATTTT. It specifies CASSFFQGTYTDTQYF.

J is TRBJ2-5 and V is TRBV5-1, with 9 positions matching TRBD1. CDR3 length: 17 residues. CDR1 and CDR2 (germline): SGHRS, YFSETQ. V shed 4 bases, J shed 2 bases, and the junction held 12 bases outside the gene matches. CDR3 in DNA: TGCGCCAGCAGCGGGGACAGGGAAGGAAGTTGGCAAGAGACCCAGTACTTC. Translation gives CASSGDREGSWQETQYF.

The rearrangement joins TRBV19 to TRBJ2-1; 9 nucleotides line up with TRBD1. The CDR3 covers 15 residues. Looked up from germline, CDR1 is LNHDA and CDR2 is SQIVND (reference sequence). V shed 4 bases, J shed 2 bases, and the junction held 3 bases outside the gene matches. The chain's CDR3 is CASSTGTGPYNEQFF. CDR3 nucleotides: TGTGCCAGTAGTACCGGGACAGGGCCCTACAATGAGCAGTTCTTC.

In this sample, this clone turned up once. The chain recombines TRBV6-1 with TRBJ2-3, with D perhaps TRBD2 (5 bases). This CDR3 has 14 amino acids. CDR1 is MNHNS and CDR2 is SASEGT in the germline V gene. The V end was cut by 0 bases, the J end by 5 bases, with 9 bases between. This chain's CDR3 is CASSEAGREDTQYF. For the CDR3, the DNA is TGTGCCAGCAGTGAAGCGGGTCGGGAAGATACGCAGTATTTT.

This sequence joins TRBV3-1 (or the pseudogene TRBV3-2) and TRBJ1-2, with TRBD1 matching over 8 bases. The CDR3 loop spans 14 amino acids. The germline CDR1 and CDR2 sequences are LGHDT and YNNKEL (reference sequence). V shed 8 bases and J 7 bases; nucleotides not matched to a gene: 12. CDR3 region: CASAPGQVSSGYTF. The CDR3 DNA is TGTGCCAGCGCCCCGGGACAGGTCTCGAGTGGCTACACCTTC.

The chain recombines TRBV6-5 with TRBJ2-7, with D maybe TRBD1 (6 bases). The CDR3 length is 13 residues. Germline CDR1 reads MNHEY; CDR2 reads SVGAGI. Trimming shortened V by 2 bases and J by 6 bases, and 11 bases separated the two germline ends. The DNA of the CDR3 is TGTGCCAGCAGTTACCTGGGGGCAGGCGAGCAGTACTTC. This gives the protein CASSYLGAGEQYF.

This chain joins TRBV13 and TRBJ1-2; TRBD1 agrees at 7 bases. V trimming: 4 bases; J trimming: 3 bases; junction bases outside the gene matches: 11. Germline CDR1 PRHDT, CDR2 FYEKMQ (reference sequence). The CDR3 is 16 residues long. The CDR3 sequence is CASSSGPGTDYYGYTF. The CDR3 region has the DNA TGTGCCAGCAGCTCAGGCCCGGGGACAGACTACTATGGCTACACCTTC. The variable domain in full, with the rest retrieved from reference TRBV13 and TRBJ1-2, is AAGVIQSPRHLIKEKRETATLKCYPIPRHDTVYWYQQGPGQDPQFLISFYEKMQSDKGSIPDRFSAQQFSDYHSELNMSSLELGDSALYFCASSSGPGTDYYGYTFGSGTRLTVV.

The chain is built from TRBV19 and TRBJ2-6; 9 positions agree with TRBD1. The ends lost 0 bases at V and 0 bases at J; junction bases unmatched: 15. Germline V lookup: CDR1 LNHDA, CDR2 SQIVND (reference sequence). The CDR3 is made up of 22 amino acids. The CDR3 is CASSIDRSGDRASGSGANVLTF. CDR3 sequence (DNA): TGTGCCAGTAGTATAGATCGGTCGGGGGACAGGGCCTCCGGCTCTGGGGCCAACGTCCTGACTTTC.

The chain is built from TRBV9 and TRBJ2-2; TRBD1 might be the D (5 bases). CDR3 length: 13 residues. The ends were cut back, 6 bases at V and 1 base at J, with 7 bases in the middle. CDR1 is SGDLS and CDR2 is YYNGEE in the germline V gene. CDR3 sequence: CASKTGNTGELFF. The CDR3 DNA reads TGTGCCAGCAAAACAGGGAACACCGGGGAGCTGTTTTTT. Filled out from reference TRBV9 and TRBJ2-2, the complete variable domain reads DSGVTQTPKHLITATGQRVTLRCSPRSGDLSVYWYQQSLDQGLQFLIQYYNGEERAKGNILERFSAQQFPDLHSELNLSSLELGDSALYFCASKTGNTGELFFGEGSRLTVL.

The chain uses TRBV7-9 and TRBJ1-1; no definite D call. Trimming removed 4 bases at V and 5 bases at J, with 8 bases between. This CDR3 comprises 12 residues. The germline V gene has CDR1 SEHNR and CDR2 FQNEAQ (reference sequence). The CDR3 sequence is CASSSVSTEAFF. For the CDR3, the DNA is TGTGCCAGCAGCTCCGTGTCGACTGAAGCTTTCTTT.

The V and J genes are TRBV7-8 and TRBJ2-7; D possibly corresponds to TRBD2 (7 bases). The germline gives CDR1 SGHVS, CDR2 FQNEAQ. There are 15 residues in the CDR3. V gave up 5 bases and J gave up 3 bases, with 17 bases separating them. In nucleotides, the CDR3 is TGTGCCAGCAGCCCTCAAGGGGGGGGAAGCTACGAGCAGTACGTC. Protein product: CASSPQGGGSYEQYV.

The rearrangement joins TRBV19 to TRBJ2-1; 10 nucleotides line up with TRBD1. Germline CDR1 LNHDA, CDR2 SQIVND (reference sequence). This CDR3 is 14 amino acids long. Germline trimming cut 6 bases from V and 7 bases from J; bases unmatched to any gene: 6. The DNA for the CDR3 is TGTGCCAGTAGGGGGGACAGGGGTGGGAATGAGCAGTTCTTC. Residues: CASRGDRGGNEQFF. Full variable domain (remainder filled in from reference TRBV19 and TRBJ2-1): DGGITQSPKYLFRKEGQNVTLSCEQNLNHDAMYWYRQDPGQGLRLIYYSQIVNDFQKGDIAEGYSVSREKKESFPLTVTSAQKNPTAFYLCASRGDRGGNEQFFGPGTRLTVL.

A few counts support this clone. This chain links TRBV9 with TRBJ2-2; 7 positions match TRBD2. There are 15 residues in the CDR3. CDR1 is SGDLS, CDR2 YYNGEE, per germline. Trimming removed 7 bases from V and 0 bases from J; junction bases left unmatched: 6. The CDR3 DNA reads TGTGCCAGCCGGTGGGGGGGAGCGAACACCGGGGAGCTGTTTTTT. Amino acids: CASRWGGANTGELFF.

V is TRBV6-5 and J is TRBJ1-1, with 7 bases matching TRBD1. The germline gives CDR1 MNHEY, CDR2 SVGAGI. The CDR3 spans 13 residues. The V and J ends lost 8 bases and 5 bases, in that order; junction bases with no gene match: 8. The CDR3 is CASSRRGHTEAFF. CDR3 in DNA: TGTGCCAGCTCTCGTAGGGGGCATACTGAAGCTTTCTTT.

This chain links TRBV18 with TRBJ1-6, with TRBD1 identical over 12 bases. Germline V gene sequence: CDR1 KGHSH, CDR2 LQKENI. This CDR3 contains 17 residues. V shed 2 bases, J shed 9 bases, and the junction held 8 bases outside the gene matches. The CDR3 DNA is TGTGCCAGCTCACCAGGGACAGGGGGCTTTGTTGGTTCACCCCTCCACTTT. Translating it yields CASSPGTGGFVGSPLHF.

The chain uses TRBV6-4 and TRBJ2-7, with TRBD1 matching 8 bases. The V and J ends lost 4 bases and 9 bases, in that order; junction bases with no gene match: 8. CDR1 is MRHNA and CDR2 is SNTAGT in the germline V gene. The CDR3 totals 13 residues. CDR3 amino acids: CASSAPGQGMQYV. DNA of the CDR3: TGTGCCAGCAGTGCCCCAGGACAGGGAATGCAGTACGTC.

V and J are TRBV6-5 and TRBJ1-2; 9 nucleotides match TRBD1. V gave up 6 bases and J gave up 4 bases; unmatched junction bases: 0. The CDR3 is 12 residues long. From germline, CDR1 is MNHEY and CDR2 SVGAGI. In DNA form, the CDR3 reads TGTGCCAGCAGACAGGGGGCCTATGGCTACACCTTC. Protein: CASRQGAYGYTF.

V usage is TRBV5-8 and J usage is TRBJ1-5; no definite D call. Germline V gives CDR1 SGHTS, CDR2 YDEGEE. The CDR3 extends over 15 amino acids. The ends were cut back, 0 bases at V and 3 bases at J, with 10 bases in the middle. The CDR3 coding sequence is TGTGCCAGCAGCTTGGCCGCAGCGATCAATCAGCCCCAGCATTTT. Amino acid sequence: CASSLAAAINQPQHF.

This clone came up once. The CDR3 sequence: CASSQSPGTSAEQYF. The CDR3 DNA reads as TGCGCCAGCAGCCAATCTCCCGGGACTAGCGCCGAGCAGTACTTC. The rearrangement links TRBV4-1 to TRBJ2-7; 10 nucleotides match TRBD2. Germline V gene sequence: CDR1 MGHRA, CDR2 YSYEKL. This CDR3 contains 15 residues. Trimming took 2 bases from V and 6 from J; bases not matched to a gene: 7.

The chain carries TRBV24-1 and TRBJ2-3; TRBD1 matches 9 bases. CDR1 is KGHDR and CDR2 is SFDVKD in the germline V gene. Trimming removed 5 bases from V and 4 bases from J; junction bases left unmatched: 6. This CDR3 spans 15 amino acids. The DNA for the CDR3 is TGTGCCACCAGTGCCTGGACAGGGGTATCAGATACGCAGTATTTT. As protein: CATSAWTGVSDTQYF.

The chain is built from TRBV27 and TRBJ1-2, with D perhaps matching TRBD1 (6 bases). This CDR3 region has 14 residues. CDR1 and CDR2 (germline): MNHEY, SMNVEV (reference sequence). V was clipped by 3 bases and J by 2 bases, with 10 bases between them. The CDR3 here is CASSFTGINYGYTF. The DNA of the CDR3 is TGTGCCAGCAGTTTCACAGGGATAAACTATGGCTACACCTTC.

The chain couples TRBV6-5 to TRBJ2-2, with 7 bases aligning to TRBD2. V was pared by 8 bases and J by 3 bases, with 9 bases of the junction left unmatched. Germline V CDR1 and CDR2: MNHEY, SVGAGI. This CDR3 has 15 residues. The CDR3: CASLIAGEYTGELFF. CDR3 nucleotides: TGTGCCAGCCTAATCGCGGGGGAGTACACCGGGGAGCTGTTTTTT.

CDR3: CASSPGPGSSYNSPLHF. The CDR3 region has the DNA TGTGCCAGCAGCCCAGGCCCGGGGAGCTCCTATAATTCACCCCTCCACTTT. The rearrangement links TRBV11-2 to TRBJ1-6; D is unresolved. V was clipped by 5 bases and J by 0 bases, with 14 bases between them. The length of the CDR3 is 17 residues. Germline CDR1 reads SGHAT; CDR2 reads FQNNGV. Combining the CDR3 with reference TRBV11-2 and TRBJ1-6 gives the whole variable domain EAGVAQSPRYKIIEKRQSVAFWCNPISGHATLYWYQQILGQGPKLLIQFQNNGVVDDSQLPKDRFSAERLKGVDSTLKIQPAKLEDSAVYLCASSPGPGSSYNSPLHFGNGTRLTVT.

The rearrangement joins TRBV9 to TRBJ2-3, with a tentative D call TRBD2 (7 bases). CDR3 size: 13 residues. Germline V lookup: CDR1 SGDLS, CDR2 YYNGEE. Deletions cut 3 bases from V and 6 bases from J, with 11 bases between. The CDR3: CASSDGGADTQYF. The CDR3 DNA sequence: TGTGCCAGCAGCGATGGGGGGGCGGATACGCAGTATTTT.

The chain couples TRBV19 to TRBJ1-5, with 7 bases matching TRBD1. The CDR3 has 16 residues. Trimming at V came to 7 bases and at J to 1 base, leaving 10 bases not matched to a gene. The germline CDR1 and CDR2 sequences are LNHDA and SQIVND (reference sequence). Here the CDR3 DNA reads TGTGCCAGTAAATCCCGGACAGGTCAGAGCAATCAGCCCCAGCATTTT. It translates to CASKSRTGQSNQPQHF. Variable domain in full (rest from reference TRBV19 and TRBJ1-5): DGGITQSPKYLFRKEGQNVTLSCEQNLNHDAMYWYRQDPGQGLRLIYYSQIVNDFQKGDIAEGYSVSREKKESFPLTVTSAQKNPTAFYLCASKSRTGQSNQPQHFGDGTRLSIL.